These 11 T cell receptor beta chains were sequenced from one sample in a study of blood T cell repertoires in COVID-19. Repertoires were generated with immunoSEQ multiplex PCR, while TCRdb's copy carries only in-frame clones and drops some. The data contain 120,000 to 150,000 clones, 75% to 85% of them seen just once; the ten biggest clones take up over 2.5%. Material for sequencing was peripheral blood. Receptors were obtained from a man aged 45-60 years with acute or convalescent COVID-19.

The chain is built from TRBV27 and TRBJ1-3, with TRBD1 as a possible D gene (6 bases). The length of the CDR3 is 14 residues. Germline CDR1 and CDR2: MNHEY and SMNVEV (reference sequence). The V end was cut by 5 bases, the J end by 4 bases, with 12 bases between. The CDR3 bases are TGTGCCAGCAGTCCACAGGGCAACGGAAACACCATATATTTT. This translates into CASSPQGNGNTIYF.

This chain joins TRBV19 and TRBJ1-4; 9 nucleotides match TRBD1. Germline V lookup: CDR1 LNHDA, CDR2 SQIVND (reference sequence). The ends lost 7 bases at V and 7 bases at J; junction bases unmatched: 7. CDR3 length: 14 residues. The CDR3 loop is CASKIGTGSEKLFF. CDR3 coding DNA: TGTGCCAGTAAGATCGGGACAGGGAGTGAAAAACTGTTTTTT. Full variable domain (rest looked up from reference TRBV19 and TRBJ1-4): DGGITQSPKYLFRKEGQNVTLSCEQNLNHDAMYWYRQDPGQGLRLIYYSQIVNDFQKGDIAEGYSVSREKKESFPLTVTSAQKNPTAFYLCASKIGTGSEKLFFGSGTQLSVL.

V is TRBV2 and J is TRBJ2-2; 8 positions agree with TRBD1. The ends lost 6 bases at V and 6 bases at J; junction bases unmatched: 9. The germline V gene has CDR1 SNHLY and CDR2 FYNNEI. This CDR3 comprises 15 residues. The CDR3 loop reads CASSAGQGFAGELFF. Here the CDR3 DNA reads TGTGCCAGCAGCGCTGGACAGGGTTTCGCCGGGGAGCTGTTTTTT.

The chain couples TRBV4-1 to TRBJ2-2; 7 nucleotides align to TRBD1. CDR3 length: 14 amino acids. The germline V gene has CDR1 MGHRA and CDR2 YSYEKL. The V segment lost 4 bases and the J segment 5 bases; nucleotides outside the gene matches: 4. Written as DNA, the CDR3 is TGCGCCAGCAGCCGCCCAGGGGGTACCGGGGAGCTGTTTTTT. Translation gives CASSRPGGTGELFF.

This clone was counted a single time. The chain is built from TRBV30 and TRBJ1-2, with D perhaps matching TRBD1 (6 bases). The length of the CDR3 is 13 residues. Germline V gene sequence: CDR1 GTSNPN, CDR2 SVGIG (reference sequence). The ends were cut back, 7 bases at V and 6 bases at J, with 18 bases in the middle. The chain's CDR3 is CAYHRVRVDGYTF. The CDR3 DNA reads TGTGCCTACCACAGGGTAAGAGTGGATGGCTACACCTTC.

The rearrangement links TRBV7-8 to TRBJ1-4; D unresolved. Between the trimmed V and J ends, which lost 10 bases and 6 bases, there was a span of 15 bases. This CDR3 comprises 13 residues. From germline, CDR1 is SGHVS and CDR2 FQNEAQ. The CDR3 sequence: CAIGSGVYEKLFF. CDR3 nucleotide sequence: TGTGCCATTGGGAGCGGAGTTTATGAAAAACTGTTTTTT.

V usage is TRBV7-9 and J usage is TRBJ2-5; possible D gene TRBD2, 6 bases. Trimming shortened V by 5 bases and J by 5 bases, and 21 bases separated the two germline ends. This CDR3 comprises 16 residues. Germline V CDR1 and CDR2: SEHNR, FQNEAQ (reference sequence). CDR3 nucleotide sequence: TGTGCCAGCAGCCCTTCGCGGACGGGGGAATTGGAGACCCAGTACTTC. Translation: CASSPSRTGELETQYF. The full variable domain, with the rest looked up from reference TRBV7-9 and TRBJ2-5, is DTGVSQNPRHKITKRGQNVTFRCDPISEHNRLYWYRQTLGQGPEFLTYFQNEAQLEKSRLLSDRFSAERPKGSFSTLEIQRTEQGDSAMYLCASSPSRTGELETQYFGPGTRLLVL.

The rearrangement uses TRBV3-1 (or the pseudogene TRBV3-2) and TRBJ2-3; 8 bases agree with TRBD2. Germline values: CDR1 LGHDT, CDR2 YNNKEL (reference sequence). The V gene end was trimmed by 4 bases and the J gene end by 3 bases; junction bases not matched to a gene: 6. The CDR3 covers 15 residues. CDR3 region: CASSRTGLGTDTQYF. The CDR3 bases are TGTGCCAGCAGCCGAACGGGACTAGGGACAGATACGCAGTATTTT.

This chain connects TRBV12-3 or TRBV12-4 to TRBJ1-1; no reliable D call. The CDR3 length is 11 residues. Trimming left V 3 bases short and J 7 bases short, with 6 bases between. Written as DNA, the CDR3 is TGTGCCAGCAGTTTCGGCGGTGAAGCTTTCTTT. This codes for CASSFGGEAFF.

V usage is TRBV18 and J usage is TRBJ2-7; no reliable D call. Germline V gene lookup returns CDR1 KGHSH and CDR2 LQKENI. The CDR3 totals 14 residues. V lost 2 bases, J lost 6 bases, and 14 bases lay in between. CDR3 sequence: CASSPGPSRGEQYF. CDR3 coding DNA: TGTGCCAGCTCACCAGGTCCATCTAGAGGCGAGCAGTACTTC.

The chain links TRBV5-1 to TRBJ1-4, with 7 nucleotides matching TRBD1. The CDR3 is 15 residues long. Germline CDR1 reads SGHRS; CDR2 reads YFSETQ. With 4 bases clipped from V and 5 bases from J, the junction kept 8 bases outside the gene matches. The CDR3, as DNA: TGCGCCAGCAGCCCAAGTGGGACAGAAAATGAAAAACTGTTTTTT. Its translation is CASSPSGTENEKLFF.